The text below deals with one T cell receptor (beta chain). The antigen is unknown. As for time point: week 47, end of study. One vaccine dose held 300 ug of mutant IDH1 20-mer peptide and came with topical imiquimod. New WHO grade 3 or 4 astrocytomas that were IDH1-mutant and ATRX-lost had been found in donors. Generated by immunoSEQ multiplex PCR, the TCRdb table keeps only in-frame clones and is missing some. The sample lists tens of thousands of clones; roughly two thirds were seen once. The record originates from a study of a mutant IDH1 vaccine in newly diagnosed glioma. Study overall: Patients began vaccination 4-6 weeks after radiotherapy alone, or with temozolomide cycles. Week 35 held visit V12, while week 47 held visit V13.

Notes on the study in general: Shifts in the top peripheral T cell clonotypes seemed unrelated to pseudoprogression.

The V gene's germline CDR1 is LNHDA and CDR2 SQIVND (reference sequence). The CDR3 runs 16 residues. V lost 5 bases and J lost 1, with 15 bases in between. The TCR originated in a man between 40 and 49 years old with glioma. Some clones in this sample may be carry-over from other donors' samples. Sample: peripheral blood mononuclear cells (PBMCs), taken from a glioma patient whose treatment included an IDH1 peptide vaccine. This chain uses TRBV19 with TRBJ1-5, with a tentative D call TRBD1 (6 bases). CDR3 bases: TGTGCCAGTAGTGTGAAATCCGGGACAAGCAATCAGCCCCAGCATTTT. Protein: CASSVKSGTSNQPQHF.